The next 5 T cell receptor beta chains were all read from a single sample in a study of blood T cell repertoires in COVID-19 (dated by TCRdb to about 2020). Library method: the immunoSEQ multiplex PCR assay. TCRdb took over this immuneACCESS table, retaining in-frame rearrangements with V and J assigned. Such tables are incomplete; in checked studies, under half of the missing clones stem from an unresolved V gene, and the remainder is unexplained. This sample holds more than 200,000 clones; roughly 86% were observed only once. Clones ranked in the top ten supply roughly 1.6% of the sample. Sample: PBMCs or T cells enriched from blood (not recorded which). Receptors were obtained from a woman between 45 and 65 years old who had recovered from COVID-19.

This clone was counted a few times. V usage is TRBV27 and J usage is TRBJ1-4; 10 nucleotides line up with TRBD1. This CDR3 region has 16 residues. The germline V gene encodes CDR1 MNHEY and CDR2 SMNVEV (reference sequence). V trimming: 10 bases; J trimming: 4 bases; junction bases outside the gene matches: 12. CDR3 sequence (DNA): TGTGCCACCCCCCCGGACAGGGGGACCCTTAATGAAAAACTGTTTTTT. Amino acids: CATPPDRGTLNEKLFF.

In this sample, this clone turned up many times. The CDR3, as DNA: TGTGCCAGTAGAGATGGGGGACAGGGTACCAACAATGAGCAGTTCTTC. Protein product: CASRDGGQGTNNEQFF. The chain joins TRBV19 to TRBJ2-1; 9 bases line up with TRBD1. In germline, CDR1 is LNHDA, CDR2 SQIVND (reference sequence). The CDR3 loop spans 16 amino acids. The V gene end was trimmed by 6 bases and the J gene end by 5 bases; junction bases not matched to a gene: 11.

The chain recombines TRBV7-9 with TRBJ2-3, with D unresolved. The V end was cut by 2 bases, the J end by 4 bases, with 4 bases between. The CDR3 is made up of 12 amino acids. The germline V gene encodes CDR1 SEHNR and CDR2 FQNEAQ (reference sequence). Here the CDR3 reads CASSLLADTQYF. The CDR3, as DNA: TGTGCCAGCAGCTTACTCGCAGATACGCAGTATTTT.

The table lists this clone with many counts. This chain uses TRBV5-1 with TRBJ2-7; TRBD2 agrees at 8 bases. The CDR3 is 14 residues long. After removal of 7 bases from V and 1 base from J, the junction contained 7 bases not matched to a gene. The germline CDR1 and CDR2 sequences are SGHRS and YFSETQ. CDR3 sequence reads: CASQVVAGSYEQYF. The CDR3 region has the DNA TGCGCCAGCCAGGTTGTAGCGGGGTCCTACGAGCAGTACTTC.

This sequence joins TRBV19 and TRBJ2-7, with TRBD2 matching 8 bases. The germline CDR1 and CDR2 sequences are LNHDA and SQIVND (reference sequence). V trimming: 6 bases; J trimming: 4 bases; junction bases outside the gene matches: 8. CDR3 length: 14 amino acids. CDR3 sequence reads: CASREAGAAYEQYF. The CDR3 DNA follows: TGTGCCAGTAGAGAAGCGGGAGCGGCTTACGAGCAGTACTTC. The entire variable domain, with the rest obtained from reference TRBV19 and TRBJ2-7, is as follows: DGGITQSPKYLFRKEGQNVTLSCEQNLNHDAMYWYRQDPGQGLRLIYYSQIVNDFQKGDIAEGYSVSREKKESFPLTVTSAQKNPTAFYLCASREAGAAYEQYFGPGTRLTVT.